The rows below give T cell receptor beta chains drawn from one sample of a study of shared clonotypes between healthy human individuals. Repertoires were generated with immunoSEQ multiplex PCR, while TCRdb's copy carries only in-frame clones and drops some. The repertoire consists of about 2.2 million clones, with around 93% occurring once and the leading ten covering 1.5% to 2%. Sequencing used naive CD8+ T cells from PBMCs. The receptor source for this set is a man aged 18 to 30 in good health. Some clones in this sample may be carry-over from other donors' samples. CDR3s include the opening cysteine and the closing phenylalanine or tryptophan. Each record gives: J gene, V gene, D gene, CDR3 DNA, CDR3 protein. D genes are given only for firm matches.

j_call: TRBJ2-1; v_call: TRBV9; d_call: TRBD2; cdr3_nt: TGTGCCAGCAGCGTAGGCCTAGCGGGGTCCAGCTCCTACAATGAGCAGTTCTTC; cdr3_aa: CASSVGLAGSSSYNEQFF
j_call: TRBJ1-1; v_call: TRBV19; d_call: .; cdr3_nt: TGTGCCAGTAGTATAGGGGTAGGGCGCGCTGAAGCTTTCTTT; cdr3_aa: CASSIGVGRAEAFF
j_call: TRBJ2-1; v_call: TRBV7-9; d_call: TRBD1; cdr3_nt: TGTGCCAGCAGCCCTTCCGGGACAGGGTATCACAATGAGCAGTTCTTC; cdr3_aa: CASSPSGTGYHNEQFF
j_call: TRBJ2-1; v_call: TRBV5-1; d_call: .; cdr3_nt: TGCGCCAGCAGCTTGATCGGGGATGAGCAGTTCTTC; cdr3_aa: CASSLIGDEQFF
j_call: TRBJ2-2; v_call: TRBV7-9; d_call: .; cdr3_nt: TGTGCCAGCAGCCCTCTTCCCCGGCCGCGGACGCGAACCGGGGAGCTGTTTTTT; cdr3_aa: CASSPLPRPRTRTGELFF
j_call: TRBJ1-3; v_call: TRBV9; d_call: .; cdr3_nt: TGTGCCAGCAGCGTAGATTTGACAGCTAAGGGAAGTACTGGAAACACCATATATTTT; cdr3_aa: CASSVDLTAKGSTGNTIYF
j_call: TRBJ1-4; v_call: TRBV7-9; d_call: .; cdr3_nt: TGTGCCAGCAGCTTAGGGGATATAAAACTGTTTTTT; cdr3_aa: CASSLGDIKLFF
j_call: TRBJ1-5; v_call: TRBV7-2; d_call: .; cdr3_nt: TGTGCTAGCAGGGGTGAATATAGCAATCAGCCCCAGCATTTT; cdr3_aa: CASRGEYSNQPQHF
j_call: TRBJ2-7; v_call: TRBV27; d_call: .; cdr3_nt: TGTGCCAGCAGTGCGAAACTGAGACAGGCTTTATCCTACGAGCAGTACTTC; cdr3_aa: CASSAKLRQALSYEQYF
j_call: TRBJ2-7; v_call: TRBV7-9; d_call: .; cdr3_nt: TGTGCCAGCAGCTCCGCAGCGGCAACTTCCTACGAGCAGTACTTC; cdr3_aa: CASSSAAATSYEQYF
j_call: TRBJ2-7; v_call: TRBV6-1; d_call: .; cdr3_nt: TGTGCCAGCAGTGAAGCTTTACGCGGGACGTCCTACGAGCAGTACTTC; cdr3_aa: CASSEALRGTSYEQYF
j_call: TRBJ1-6; v_call: TRBV7-9; d_call: TRBD1; cdr3_nt: TGTGCCAGCAGCTGGGACAGGGGTTATAATTCACCCCTCCACTTT; cdr3_aa: CASSWDRGYNSPLHF
j_call: TRBJ1-2; v_call: TRBV4-1; d_call: TRBD1; cdr3_nt: TGCGCCAGCAGCCCCAATCCCCCCGGGACAGGGGGCTTCTATGGCTACACCTTC; cdr3_aa: CASSPNPPGTGGFYGYTF
j_call: TRBJ2-3; v_call: TRBV7-8; d_call: .; cdr3_nt: TGTGCCAGCAGTGCCGGGACCCCTGCGTATTTT; cdr3_aa: CASSAGTPAYF
j_call: TRBJ2-6; v_call: TRBV7-9; d_call: TRBD1; cdr3_nt: TGTGCCAGCAGCGCGGGACAGGGTCTAGATGGGGCCAACGTCCTGACTTTC; cdr3_aa: CASSAGQGLDGANVLTF
j_call: TRBJ1-4; v_call: TRBV30; d_call: .; cdr3_nt: TGTGCCTGGAGTTGGGACACCGCAACTAATGAAAAACTGTTTTTT; cdr3_aa: CAWSWDTATNEKLFF
j_call: TRBJ2-6; v_call: TRBV27; d_call: .; cdr3_nt: TGTGCCAGCAGCCTCTCCGCGGGGTCGGGGGCCAACGTCCTGACTTTC; cdr3_aa: CASSLSAGSGANVLTF
j_call: TRBJ2-2; v_call: TRBV4-1; d_call: TRBD1; cdr3_nt: TGCGCCAGCAACCTGGACAGGGGGGACACCGGGGAGCTGTTTTTT; cdr3_aa: CASNLDRGDTGELFF
j_call: TRBJ2-2; v_call: TRBV30; d_call: .; cdr3_nt: TGTGCCTGGATCGGGGGACCGAACACCGGGGAGCTGTTTTTT; cdr3_aa: CAWIGGPNTGELFF
j_call: TRBJ2-7; v_call: TRBV9; d_call: TRBD1; cdr3_nt: TGTGCCAGCAGCGCCGGGACAGGACCGTCCTACGAGCAGTACTTC; cdr3_aa: CASSAGTGPSYEQYF
j_call: TRBJ1-1; v_call: TRBV7-2; d_call: TRBD1; cdr3_nt: TGTGCCAGCAGCTTCGGGGGCAGGGGGCGAGGAACTGAAGCTTTCTTT; cdr3_aa: CASSFGGRGRGTEAFF
j_call: TRBJ1-4; v_call: TRBV4-3; d_call: .; cdr3_nt: TGCGCCAGCAGCCAAGACCCCCCTAGCTTTTTGACTAATGAAAAACTGTTTTTT; cdr3_aa: CASSQDPPSFLTNEKLFF
j_call: TRBJ2-2; v_call: TRBV7-9; d_call: TRBD1; cdr3_nt: TGTGCCAGTCAGCGGCCAAGGGACAGACACACCGGGGAGCTGTTTTTT; cdr3_aa: CASQRPRDRHTGELFF
j_call: TRBJ2-7; v_call: TRBV5-1; d_call: .; cdr3_nt: TGCGCCAGCAGGGCGTCCTACGAGCAGTACTTC; cdr3_aa: CASRASYEQYF
j_call: TRBJ1-1; v_call: TRBV10-3; d_call: .; cdr3_nt: TGTGCCATCAGTGAGCCGACCGTTCCTAACACTGAAGCTTTCTTT; cdr3_aa: CAISEPTVPNTEAFF
j_call: TRBJ1-5; v_call: TRBV27; d_call: .; cdr3_nt: TGTGCCAGCAGTCCGCGACAGGTCCTCGGTAATCAGCCCCAGCATTTT; cdr3_aa: CASSPRQVLGNQPQHF
j_call: TRBJ1-2; v_call: TRBV5-1; d_call: TRBD1; cdr3_nt: TGCGCCAGCAGCTTGGGAGCAGGGGGTCATGATGGCTACACCTTC; cdr3_aa: CASSLGAGGHDGYTF